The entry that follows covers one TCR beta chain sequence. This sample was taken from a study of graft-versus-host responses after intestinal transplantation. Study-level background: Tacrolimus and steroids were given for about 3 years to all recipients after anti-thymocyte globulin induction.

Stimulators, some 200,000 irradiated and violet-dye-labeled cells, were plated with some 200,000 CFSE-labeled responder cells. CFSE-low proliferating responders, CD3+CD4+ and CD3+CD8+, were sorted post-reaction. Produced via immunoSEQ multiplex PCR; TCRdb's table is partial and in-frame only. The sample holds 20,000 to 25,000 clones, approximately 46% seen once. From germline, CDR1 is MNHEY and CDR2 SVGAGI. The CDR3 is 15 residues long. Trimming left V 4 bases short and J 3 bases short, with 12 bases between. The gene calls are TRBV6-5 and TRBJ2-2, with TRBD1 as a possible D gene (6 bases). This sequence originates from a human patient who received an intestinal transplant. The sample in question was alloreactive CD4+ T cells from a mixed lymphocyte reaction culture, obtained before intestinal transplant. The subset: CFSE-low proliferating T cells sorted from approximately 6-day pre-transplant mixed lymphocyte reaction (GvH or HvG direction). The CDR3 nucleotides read TGTGCCAGCAGTTGGGACAAACTGGACACCGGGGAGCTGTTTTTT. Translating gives CASSWDKLDTGELFF.